This paragraph reports one TCR beta chain. The protocol was immunoSEQ multiplex PCR, while the TCRdb copy is restricted to in-frame clones and leaves out a portion. The sample yields just under 350,000 clones, around 70% seen once. The data are from a study of shared clonotypes between healthy human individuals. Germline trimming cut 3 bases from V and 2 bases from J; bases unmatched to any gene: 6. The CDR3 length is 17 residues. Germline loops: CDR1 SGHDT, CDR2 YYEEEE. This sequence joins TRBV5-6 and TRBJ1-3; 12 bases match TRBD1. Sequenced: memory CD4+ T cells sorted from blood. Subset defined: CD45RA-negative fraction. The sequence came from a man aged 25-45 years in good health. The CDR3 region is CASSSSRDRGPGNTIYF. For the CDR3, the DNA is TGTGCCAGCAGCTCGTCCCGGGACAGGGGGCCTGGAAACACCATATATTTT.